The clone carrying this TCR beta chain has at least ten counts. Its antigen is currently unknown. The source of the sample is a study of T cell repertoires in cytomegalovirus infection. Findings of the study overall: Clonotype analysis showed dominance of the ex vivo response by HLA-C-restricted CMV-specific TCR beta clonotypes. The study identified carriers of CMV plus the relevant HLA from cumulative public TCR beta family frequency.

TCRdb fed the reads into MiXCR, producing one record per CDR3 protein. The repertoire holds under 300,000 distinct CDR3 sequences, with about 15% as singletons. Trimming took 1 base from V and 4 from J, leaving 10 bases between them. Per germline, CDR1 MGHDK and CDR2 SYGVNS. The CDR3 runs to 15 residues. The specimen was CD8+ T cells from PBMCs. The chain joins TRBV25-1 to TRBJ2-2; tentatively, D is TRBD1 (6 bases). This TCR came from a human donor in good health (CMV status not recorded). Some clones in this sample may be carry-over from other donors' samples. CDR3 region: CASSEWQGLTGELFF. The CDR3 DNA sequence: TGTGCCAGCAGTGAATGGCAGGGGCTCACCGGGGAGCTGTTTTTT.